The next 18 T cell receptor beta chains were all read from a single sample in a study of cytomegalovirus exposure and HLA in healthy donors. The PCR contained 60 Vbeta and 13 Jbeta primers. Data came from immunoSEQ multiplex PCR; TCRdb stores just in-frame clones and leaves some out. The table has around 170,000 clones, 80% to 85% seen once. The sequencing input was PBMCs. The source of these receptors is a boy aged 2 to 10 in good health and CMV-seronegative.

The V and J genes are TRBV5-6 and TRBJ2-6; D is undetermined. CDR1 is SGHDT and CDR2 is YYEEEE in the germline V gene. The germline V and J ends were trimmed by 4 bases and 0 bases, with 11 bases remaining between them. There are 16 residues in the CDR3. The CDR3 coding sequence is TGTGCCAGCAGCCCTTCGAAGCTCTCTGGGGCCAACGTCCTGACTTTC. It codes for CASSPSKLSGANVLTF.

The chain has TRBV27 and TRBJ2-5; D might be TRBD1 (6 bases). The DNA end is more similar to TRBJ2-7, so the J call may be wrong. CDR3 length: 17 residues. Germline-derived CDR1 and CDR2 are MNHEY and SMNVEV (reference sequence). In DNA, the CDR3 is TGTGCCAGCAGTCACCCCCCGAGGGACAACTTATACTACGAGCAGTACTTC. It is translated as CASSHPPRDNLYYEQYF.

This chain uses TRBV27 with TRBJ1-5, with D possibly TRBD1 on 6 matching bases. This CDR3 comprises 14 residues. The germline V gene encodes CDR1 MNHEY and CDR2 SMNVEV (reference sequence). Trimming cost V 2 bases and J 6 bases, with 11 bases left between them. DNA for the CDR3: TGTGCCAGCAGTTTAATGGGAGGGGGTCAGCCCCAGCATTTT. Encoded protein: CASSLMGGGQPQHF.

This clone turned up a few times. V is TRBV5-1 and J is TRBJ1-4, with D possibly TRBD1 on 5 matching bases. V lost 6 bases and J 0 bases, leaving 15 bases between the germline ends. CDR1 and CDR2 (germline): SGHRS, YFSETQ. The CDR3 is made up of 16 amino acids. CDR3 loop: CASTLHGAATNEKLFF. CDR3 coding DNA: TGCGCCAGCACCCTTCATGGGGCCGCAACTAATGAAAAACTGTTTTTT.

The chain links TRBV5-1 to TRBJ2-7, with D unclear. Germline V CDR1 and CDR2: SGHRS, YFSETQ. This CDR3 has 13 amino acids. Trimming removed 0 bases from V and 7 bases from J, with 11 bases in between. CDR3 coding DNA: TGCGCCAGCAGCTTGGTGGTAGCAAGGGAGCAGTACTTC. Protein sequence: CASSLVVAREQYF.

The chain carries TRBV30 and TRBJ2-7, with 7 positions matching TRBD2. The CDR3 has 14 amino acids. J was trimmed by 3 bases and V by 8 bases; bases with no gene match: 13. Looked up from germline, CDR1 is GTSNPN and CDR2 is SVGIG (reference sequence). CDR3 amino acids: CAGTNGGFGYEQYF. The DNA of the CDR3 is TGTGCCGGGACTAACGGGGGGTTCGGCTACGAGCAGTACTTC.

The chain links TRBV19 to TRBJ1-1; D is ambiguous. Germline V gene data show CDR1 as LNHDA and CDR2 as SQIVND (reference sequence). CDR3 size: 15 residues. Deletions cut 5 bases from V and 2 bases from J, with 15 bases between. CDR3 DNA: TGTGCCAGTAGTCATCAGAGCGCGGGCAACACTGAAGCTTTCTTT. Translation: CASSHQSAGNTEAFF.

The rearrangement links TRBV18 to TRBJ2-3; 7 bases agree with TRBD2. The trim removed 3 bases at V and 4 bases at J, leaving 7 bases unmatched. Germline V gives CDR1 KGHSH, CDR2 LQKENI. The CDR3 extends over 15 amino acids. CDR3 sequence (DNA): TGTGCCAGCTCACCCGGGCGGGAGAGGTCAGATACGCAGTATTTT. Its translation is CASSPGRERSDTQYF.

V usage is TRBV6-1 and J usage is TRBJ1-2; D is possibly TRBD1 (5 bases). The CDR3 totals 14 residues. V lost 7 bases and J lost 4, with 16 bases in between. Germline CDR1 MNHNS, CDR2 SASEGT. As DNA, the CDR3 is TGTGCCAGCAAGGGATTCAGGGTAGGCTATGGCTACACCTTC. This translates into CASKGFRVGYGYTF.

V and J are TRBV27 and TRBJ1-2; 7 bases agree with TRBD1. Germline-derived CDR1 and CDR2 are MNHEY and SMNVEV (reference sequence). V gave up 6 bases and J gave up 4 bases; unmatched junction bases: 5. The CDR3 extends over 13 amino acids. CDR3 region: CASSVDRSYGYTF. CDR3 sequence (DNA): TGTGCCAGCAGCGTGGACAGGAGCTATGGCTACACCTTC.

V usage is TRBV2 and J usage is TRBJ1-1, with 9 bases that match TRBD1. The germline gives CDR1 SNHLY, CDR2 FYNNEI. The V segment lost 4 bases and the J segment 0 bases; nucleotides outside the gene matches: 6. CDR3 length equals 16 residues. CDR3 amino acids: CASSVWTGAMNTEAFF. The CDR3, as DNA: TGTGCCAGCAGTGTATGGACAGGGGCTATGAACACTGAAGCTTTCTTT. The variable domain in full, completed from reference TRBV2 and TRBJ1-1, reads EPEVTQTPSHQVTQMGQEVILRCVPISNHLYFYWYRQILGQKVEFLVSFYNNEISEKSEIFDDQFSVERPDGSNFTLKIRSTKLEDSAMYFCASSVWTGAMNTEAFFGQGTRLTVV.

The gene calls are TRBV19 and TRBJ2-1; 11 nucleotides line up with TRBD2. CDR3 length equals 14 residues. The V gene end was trimmed by 6 bases and the J gene end by 7 bases; junction bases not matched to a gene: 5. Per germline, CDR1 LNHDA and CDR2 SQIVND (reference sequence). This CDR3 is CASRRTSGSNEQFF. The CDR3 nucleotides read TGTGCCAGTAGAAGAACTAGCGGGAGTAATGAGCAGTTCTTC. Drawing the rest from reference TRBV19 and TRBJ2-1, the complete variable domain is DGGITQSPKYLFRKEGQNVTLSCEQNLNHDAMYWYRQDPGQGLRLIYYSQIVNDFQKGDIAEGYSVSREKKESFPLTVTSAQKNPTAFYLCASRRTSGSNEQFFGPGTRLTVL.

The gene calls are TRBV10-3 and TRBJ2-3, with a weak D call TRBD2 (5 bases). The germline gives CDR1 ENHRY, CDR2 SYGVKD. Deletions cut 8 bases from V and 7 bases from J, with 16 bases between. This CDR3 is 13 amino acids long. The CDR3 sequence: CAILEELGYTQYF. DNA of the CDR3: TGTGCCATCTTGGAGGAATTAGGGTATACGCAGTATTTT.

The chain recombines TRBV30 with TRBJ1-1; no reliable D call. The length of the CDR3 is 14 residues. With 2 bases removed from V and 1 base from J, the gap between germline ends came to 11 bases. Per germline, CDR1 GTSNPN and CDR2 SVGIG (reference sequence). The CDR3 region has the DNA TGTGCCTGGAGTCCCACGCTGAGGAACACTGAAGCTTTCTTT. Protein product: CAWSPTLRNTEAFF.

V usage is TRBV2 and J usage is TRBJ2-2; tentative D call: TRBD2 (6 bases). This CDR3 comprises 14 residues. Germline V lookup: CDR1 SNHLY, CDR2 FYNNEI. The V and J ends lost 7 bases and 6 bases respectively, with 15 bases between them. As DNA, the CDR3 is TGTGCCAGCATTCAGGAAACTAGCCCCGGGGAGCTGTTTTTT. Amino acids: CASIQETSPGELFF.

The V call is TRBV7-2, the J call TRBJ1-5; TRBD1 aligns across 12 bases. V dropped 4 bases and J dropped 6; count of bases not matched to a gene: 4. This CDR3 is 15 amino acids long. The germline gives CDR1 SGHTA, CDR2 FQGNSA. In DNA form, the CDR3 reads TGTGCCAGCAGCTGGGGGACAGGGGGCTCTCAGCCCCAGCATTTT. This gives the protein CASSWGTGGSQPQHF.

The chain recombines TRBV19 with TRBJ2-1; TRBD2 matches 11 bases. CDR3 length equals 15 residues. In germline, CDR1 is LNHDA, CDR2 SQIVND (reference sequence). V shed 3 bases, J shed 2 bases, and the junction held 0 bases outside the gene matches. In nucleotides, the CDR3 is TGTGCCAGTAGTATGACTAGCGGGACCTACAATGAGCAGTTCTTC. Amino acids: CASSMTSGTYNEQFF.

The gene calls are TRBV5-4 and TRBJ1-1, with 7 bases matching TRBD1. CDR1 and CDR2 from the germline V gene are SGHNT and YYREEE (reference sequence). With V trimmed by 2 bases and J by 4 bases, 2 bases remained unmatched. The CDR3 runs 13 residues. CDR3 sequence reads: CASSFHRGTEAFF. CDR3 DNA: TGTGCCAGCAGCTTTCACAGGGGCACTGAAGCTTTCTTT.